Listed below are T cell receptor beta chains from one sample, sequenced in a study of beta chain features in type 1 diabetes. Measured with immunoSEQ multiplex PCR; TCRdb has only the in-frame clones, and not every one. In the table there are 200,000 to 250,000 clones, over 9.5% of which are singletons. Sequenced material: naive CD4+ T cells from blood. These receptor sequences come from a woman between 18 and 30 years old in good health. Each CDR3 is given with its conserved first and last residue. Each record gives: clone size, D gene, CDR3 length, J gene, V gene, CDR3 protein, CDR3 DNA. A D gene is named only where the DNA matches it firmly. Some rows mark clone size as missing; the rest say once, few, many or name a class of expanded clone.

size: few; D: -; length: 14; J: TRBJ2-4; V: TRBV11-2; CDR3: CASSLGRSKNIQYF; DNA: TGTGCCAGCAGCTTAGGCAGGTCCAAAAACATTCAGTACTTC
size: -; D: -; length: 17; J: TRBJ2-7; V: TRBV7-2; CDR3: CASSLRPDSPTGYEQYF; DNA: TGTGCCAGCAGCCTACGCCCCGACAGCCCCACCGGCTACGAGCAGTACTTC
size: -; D: TRBD1; length: 13; J: TRBJ2-7; V: TRBV28; CDR3: CASAGTGAYEQYF; DNA: TGTGCCAGCGCCGGGACAGGGGCCTACGAGCAGTACTTC
size: once; D: TRBD1; length: 15; J: TRBJ1-2; V: TRBV18; CDR3: CASSPGTGSFYGYTF; DNA: TGTGCCAGCTCACCAGGGACAGGGTCGTTCTATGGCTACACCTTC
size: few; D: TRBD2; length: 17; J: TRBJ2-1; V: TRBV19; CDR3: CASSTPSSGRIYNEQFF; DNA: TGTGCCAGTAGTACCCCTTCTAGCGGGAGAATCTACAATGAGCAGTTCTTC
size: -; D: -; length: 13; J: TRBJ1-5; V: TRBV2; CDR3: CASNEVENQPQHF; DNA: TGTGCCAGCAACGAGGTGGAGAATCAGCCCCAGCATTTT
size: -; D: TRBD1; length: 14; J: TRBJ2-7; V: TRBV28; CDR3: CASSQGQASYEQYF; DNA: TGTGCCAGCAGCCAGGGACAGGCCTCCTACGAGCAGTACTTC
size: few; D: TRBD1; length: 14; J: TRBJ1-3; V: TRBV7-2; CDR3: CASSRQGSGNTIYF; DNA: TGTGCCAGCAGCAGACAGGGTTCAGGAAACACCATATATTTT
size: few; D: TRBD1; length: 15; J: TRBJ1-2; V: TRBV6-5; CDR3: CASSYLGQGFYGYTF; DNA: TGTGCCAGCAGTTACTTGGGACAGGGGTTCTATGGCTACACCTTC
size: -; D: -; length: 12; J: TRBJ1-1; V: TRBV29-1; CDR3: CSVSRTDTEAFF; DNA: TGCAGCGTTTCACGTACGGACACTGAAGCTTTCTTT
size: -; D: -; length: 14; J: TRBJ2-7; V: TRBV7-3; CDR3: CASSPQDRTYEQYF; DNA: TGTGCCAGCAGCCCACAAGACAGGACCTACGAGCAGTACTTC
size: few; D: TRBD2; length: 16; J: TRBJ2-7; V: TRBV5-1; CDR3: CASSLRLAGGAREQYF; DNA: TGCGCCAGCAGCCTGAGACTAGCGGGCGGGGCACGCGAGCAGTACTTC
size: many; D: -; length: 14; J: TRBJ1-2; V: TRBV29-1; CDR3: CSVGTQGTNYGYTF; DNA: TGCAGCGTTGGAACACAGGGAACTAACTATGGCTACACCTTC
size: -; D: TRBD2; length: 10; J: TRBJ2-7; V: TRBV30; CDR3: CAFQSGTSIF; DNA: TGTGCCTTCCAATCCGGGACTAGCATCTTC
size: -; D: TRBD1; length: 14; J: TRBJ1-1; V: TRBV7-3; CDR3: CASSPDRTNTEAFF; DNA: TGTGCCAGCAGCCCGGACAGGACGAACACTGAAGCTTTCTTT
size: few; D: TRBD2; length: 14; J: TRBJ2-3; V: TRBV19; CDR3: CASGLAGGTDTQYF; DNA: TGTGCCAGTGGACTAGCGGGTGGCACAGATACGCAGTATTTT
size: -; D: TRBD1; length: 16; J: TRBJ1-1; V: TRBV30; CDR3: CAWCQRARGRLTEAFF; DNA: TGTGCCTGGTGCCAACGGGCCAGGGGGCGATTGACTGAAGCTTTCTTT
size: -; D: -; length: 13; J: TRBJ2-5; V: TRBV28; CDR3: CASGRGGKETQYF; DNA: TGTGCCAGCGGGAGGGGGGGAAAAGAGACCCAGTACTTC
size: -; D: -; length: 18; J: TRBJ2-4; V: TRBV5-6; CDR3: CASSLGGRRELAKNIQYF; DNA: TGTGCCAGCAGCTTGGGAGGCAGGAGGGAACTAGCCAAAAACATTCAGTACTTC
size: -; D: -; length: 16; J: TRBJ2-7; V: TRBV9; CDR3: CASSGPGALASYEQYF; DNA: TGTGCCAGCAGCGGACCAGGGGCGCTGGCCTCCTACGAGCAGTACTTC
size: few; D: -; length: 14; J: TRBJ2-7; V: TRBV11-2; CDR3: CASSLEGRLYEQYF; DNA: TGTGCCAGCAGCTTGGAGGGACGGCTCTACGAGCAGTACTTC
size: once; D: TRBD1; length: 14; J: TRBJ2-7; V: TRBV7-8; CDR3: CASSLGDRLYEQYF; DNA: TGTGCCAGCAGCTTAGGGGACAGGCTTTACGAGCAGTACTTC
size: few; D: -; length: 14; J: TRBJ2-7; V: TRBV14; CDR3: CASSQGTFFHEQYF; DNA: TGTGCCAGCAGCCAAGGGACATTTTTCCACGAGCAGTACTTC
size: -; D: -; length: 16; J: TRBJ2-5; V: TRBV6-5; CDR3: CASSYSGRRDQETQYF; DNA: TGTGCCAGCAGCTACTCCGGGCGGAGGGATCAAGAGACCCAGTACTTC
size: -; D: -; length: 14; J: TRBJ2-3; V: TRBV6-5; CDR3: CASSRDFGTDTQYF; DNA: TGTGCCAGCAGCCGGGACTTTGGCACAGATACGCAGTATTTT
size: few; D: TRBD1; length: 15; J: TRBJ2-3; V: TRBV6-1; CDR3: CASSGRTGITDTQYF; DNA: TGTGCCAGCAGCGGGCGGACAGGGATCACAGATACGCAGTATTTT
size: -; D: -; length: 13; J: TRBJ2-3; V: TRBV6-5; CDR3: CASSYYREDTQYF; DNA: TGTGCCAGCAGTTACTACAGGGAAGATACGCAGTATTTT
size: -; D: -; length: 13; J: TRBJ2-1; V: TRBV10-3; CDR3: CAISNVGGNEQFF; DNA: TGTGCCATCAGCAATGTGGGAGGAAATGAGCAGTTCTTC